One sample yielded the 3 T cell receptor beta chains listed below, sequenced in a study of blood T cell repertoires in COVID-19. This table comes from immunoSEQ multiplex PCR, and its TCRdb copy is limited to in-frame clones, with some not included. The table lists 250,000 or so clones, less than 90% of them singletons. Sequencing input: peripheral blood. These TCRs come from a woman between 40 and 55 years old who had recovered from COVID-19.

The chain couples TRBV30 to TRBJ1-5; 8 bases fit TRBD1. Germline loops: CDR1 GTSNPN, CDR2 SVGIG (reference sequence). The CDR3 sequence is 12 residues long. V shed 4 bases, J shed 6 bases, and the junction held 2 bases outside the gene matches. The CDR3, as DNA: TGTGCCTGGACTCAGGGGGCTCAGCCCCAGCATTTT. Amino acid sequence: CAWTQGAQPQHF.

The chain employs TRBV9 and TRBJ1-6; perhaps TRBD1 as D (5 bases). This CDR3 comprises 18 residues. Trimming pared 4 bases from V and 0 bases from J, leaving 17 bases between. Germline CDR1 and CDR2: SGDLS and YYNGEE. The CDR3 sequence is CASSQERGVHSYNSPLHF. As DNA, the CDR3 is TGTGCCAGCAGCCAAGAACGGGGGGTACACTCCTATAATTCACCCCTCCACTTT.

There are a few counts of this clone. This chain joins TRBV7-2 and TRBJ2-2, with 9 bases fitting TRBD2. The CDR3 consists of 15 residues. CDR1 is SGHTA and CDR2 is FQGNSA in the germline V gene. V shed 3 bases and J 6 bases; nucleotides not matched to a gene: 5. The CDR3 DNA is TGTGCCAGCAGCTTTAGCGGGGGTTTTGCCGGGGAGCTGTTTTTT. It translates to CASSFSGGFAGELFF.